This TCR beta chain was sequenced for a study of shared clonotypes between healthy human individuals. Study results and limitations: In a few donors, about 5% of naive CD4 clonotypes appeared in common.

Germline V gene sequence: CDR1 SGHDT, CDR2 YYEEEE. The CDR3 is 12 residues long. Trimming pared 1 base from V and 2 bases from J, leaving 4 bases between. Profiling relied on immunoSEQ multiplex PCR, and the TCRdb table lists in-frame clones only, not all of them. The sample has about 710,000 clones, 55% to 85% seen once. This clone was seen only once. The antigen is unknown. The V call is TRBV5-6, the J call TRBJ2-7, with unresolved D. The clonotype originates from a woman in her thirties in good health. The sequenced sample consisted of memory CD4+ T cells sorted from blood. The subset was: CD45RA-negative fraction. The CDR3 coding sequence is TGTGCCAGCAGCTTGAGAACCTACGAGCAGTACTTC. Translation: CASSLRTYEQYF. Drawing the rest from reference TRBV5-6 and TRBJ2-7, the complete variable domain is DAGVTQSPTHLIKTRGQQVTLRCSPKSGHDTVSWYQQALGQGPQFIFQYYEEEERQRGNFPDRFSGHQFPNYSSELNVNALLLGDSALYLCASSLRTYEQYFGPGTRLTVT.